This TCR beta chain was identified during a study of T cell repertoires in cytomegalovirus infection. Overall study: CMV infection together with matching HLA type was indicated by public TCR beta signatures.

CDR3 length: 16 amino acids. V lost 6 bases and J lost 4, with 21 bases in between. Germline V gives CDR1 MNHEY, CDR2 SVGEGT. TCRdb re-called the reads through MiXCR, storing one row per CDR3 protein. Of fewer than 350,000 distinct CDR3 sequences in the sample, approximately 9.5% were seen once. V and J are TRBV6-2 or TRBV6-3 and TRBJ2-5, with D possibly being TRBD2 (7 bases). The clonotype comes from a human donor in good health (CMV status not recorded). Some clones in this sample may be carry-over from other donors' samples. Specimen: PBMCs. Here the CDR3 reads CASRDPGDYPRETQYF. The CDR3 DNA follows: TGTGCCAGCAGGGACCCAGGGGACTATCCTCGAGAGACCCAGTACTTC.